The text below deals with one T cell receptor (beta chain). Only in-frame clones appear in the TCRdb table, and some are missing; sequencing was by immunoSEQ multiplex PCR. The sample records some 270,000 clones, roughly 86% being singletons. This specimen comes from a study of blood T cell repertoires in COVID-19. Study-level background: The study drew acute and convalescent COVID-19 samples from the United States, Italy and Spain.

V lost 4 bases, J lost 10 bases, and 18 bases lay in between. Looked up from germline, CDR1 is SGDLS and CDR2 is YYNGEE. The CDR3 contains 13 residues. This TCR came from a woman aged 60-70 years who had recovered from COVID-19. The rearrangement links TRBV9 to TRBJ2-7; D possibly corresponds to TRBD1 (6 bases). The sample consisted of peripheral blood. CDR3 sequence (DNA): TGTGCCAGCAGCCGACAGGTTGGAGCGGAACAGTACTTC. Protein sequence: CASSRQVGAEQYF.